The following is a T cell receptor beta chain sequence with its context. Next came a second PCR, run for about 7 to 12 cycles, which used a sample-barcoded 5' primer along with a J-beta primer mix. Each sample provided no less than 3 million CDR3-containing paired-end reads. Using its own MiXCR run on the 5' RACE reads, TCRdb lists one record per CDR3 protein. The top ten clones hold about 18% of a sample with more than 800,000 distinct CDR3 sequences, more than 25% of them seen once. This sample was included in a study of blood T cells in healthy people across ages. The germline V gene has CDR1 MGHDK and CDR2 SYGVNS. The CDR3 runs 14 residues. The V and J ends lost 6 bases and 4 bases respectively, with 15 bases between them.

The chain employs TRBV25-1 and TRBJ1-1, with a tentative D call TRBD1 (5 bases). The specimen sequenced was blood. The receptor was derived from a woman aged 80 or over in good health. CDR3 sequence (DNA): TGTGCCAGCAGCCGGGCGGGGGGGATCACTGAAGCTTTCTTT. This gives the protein CASSRAGGITEAFF.